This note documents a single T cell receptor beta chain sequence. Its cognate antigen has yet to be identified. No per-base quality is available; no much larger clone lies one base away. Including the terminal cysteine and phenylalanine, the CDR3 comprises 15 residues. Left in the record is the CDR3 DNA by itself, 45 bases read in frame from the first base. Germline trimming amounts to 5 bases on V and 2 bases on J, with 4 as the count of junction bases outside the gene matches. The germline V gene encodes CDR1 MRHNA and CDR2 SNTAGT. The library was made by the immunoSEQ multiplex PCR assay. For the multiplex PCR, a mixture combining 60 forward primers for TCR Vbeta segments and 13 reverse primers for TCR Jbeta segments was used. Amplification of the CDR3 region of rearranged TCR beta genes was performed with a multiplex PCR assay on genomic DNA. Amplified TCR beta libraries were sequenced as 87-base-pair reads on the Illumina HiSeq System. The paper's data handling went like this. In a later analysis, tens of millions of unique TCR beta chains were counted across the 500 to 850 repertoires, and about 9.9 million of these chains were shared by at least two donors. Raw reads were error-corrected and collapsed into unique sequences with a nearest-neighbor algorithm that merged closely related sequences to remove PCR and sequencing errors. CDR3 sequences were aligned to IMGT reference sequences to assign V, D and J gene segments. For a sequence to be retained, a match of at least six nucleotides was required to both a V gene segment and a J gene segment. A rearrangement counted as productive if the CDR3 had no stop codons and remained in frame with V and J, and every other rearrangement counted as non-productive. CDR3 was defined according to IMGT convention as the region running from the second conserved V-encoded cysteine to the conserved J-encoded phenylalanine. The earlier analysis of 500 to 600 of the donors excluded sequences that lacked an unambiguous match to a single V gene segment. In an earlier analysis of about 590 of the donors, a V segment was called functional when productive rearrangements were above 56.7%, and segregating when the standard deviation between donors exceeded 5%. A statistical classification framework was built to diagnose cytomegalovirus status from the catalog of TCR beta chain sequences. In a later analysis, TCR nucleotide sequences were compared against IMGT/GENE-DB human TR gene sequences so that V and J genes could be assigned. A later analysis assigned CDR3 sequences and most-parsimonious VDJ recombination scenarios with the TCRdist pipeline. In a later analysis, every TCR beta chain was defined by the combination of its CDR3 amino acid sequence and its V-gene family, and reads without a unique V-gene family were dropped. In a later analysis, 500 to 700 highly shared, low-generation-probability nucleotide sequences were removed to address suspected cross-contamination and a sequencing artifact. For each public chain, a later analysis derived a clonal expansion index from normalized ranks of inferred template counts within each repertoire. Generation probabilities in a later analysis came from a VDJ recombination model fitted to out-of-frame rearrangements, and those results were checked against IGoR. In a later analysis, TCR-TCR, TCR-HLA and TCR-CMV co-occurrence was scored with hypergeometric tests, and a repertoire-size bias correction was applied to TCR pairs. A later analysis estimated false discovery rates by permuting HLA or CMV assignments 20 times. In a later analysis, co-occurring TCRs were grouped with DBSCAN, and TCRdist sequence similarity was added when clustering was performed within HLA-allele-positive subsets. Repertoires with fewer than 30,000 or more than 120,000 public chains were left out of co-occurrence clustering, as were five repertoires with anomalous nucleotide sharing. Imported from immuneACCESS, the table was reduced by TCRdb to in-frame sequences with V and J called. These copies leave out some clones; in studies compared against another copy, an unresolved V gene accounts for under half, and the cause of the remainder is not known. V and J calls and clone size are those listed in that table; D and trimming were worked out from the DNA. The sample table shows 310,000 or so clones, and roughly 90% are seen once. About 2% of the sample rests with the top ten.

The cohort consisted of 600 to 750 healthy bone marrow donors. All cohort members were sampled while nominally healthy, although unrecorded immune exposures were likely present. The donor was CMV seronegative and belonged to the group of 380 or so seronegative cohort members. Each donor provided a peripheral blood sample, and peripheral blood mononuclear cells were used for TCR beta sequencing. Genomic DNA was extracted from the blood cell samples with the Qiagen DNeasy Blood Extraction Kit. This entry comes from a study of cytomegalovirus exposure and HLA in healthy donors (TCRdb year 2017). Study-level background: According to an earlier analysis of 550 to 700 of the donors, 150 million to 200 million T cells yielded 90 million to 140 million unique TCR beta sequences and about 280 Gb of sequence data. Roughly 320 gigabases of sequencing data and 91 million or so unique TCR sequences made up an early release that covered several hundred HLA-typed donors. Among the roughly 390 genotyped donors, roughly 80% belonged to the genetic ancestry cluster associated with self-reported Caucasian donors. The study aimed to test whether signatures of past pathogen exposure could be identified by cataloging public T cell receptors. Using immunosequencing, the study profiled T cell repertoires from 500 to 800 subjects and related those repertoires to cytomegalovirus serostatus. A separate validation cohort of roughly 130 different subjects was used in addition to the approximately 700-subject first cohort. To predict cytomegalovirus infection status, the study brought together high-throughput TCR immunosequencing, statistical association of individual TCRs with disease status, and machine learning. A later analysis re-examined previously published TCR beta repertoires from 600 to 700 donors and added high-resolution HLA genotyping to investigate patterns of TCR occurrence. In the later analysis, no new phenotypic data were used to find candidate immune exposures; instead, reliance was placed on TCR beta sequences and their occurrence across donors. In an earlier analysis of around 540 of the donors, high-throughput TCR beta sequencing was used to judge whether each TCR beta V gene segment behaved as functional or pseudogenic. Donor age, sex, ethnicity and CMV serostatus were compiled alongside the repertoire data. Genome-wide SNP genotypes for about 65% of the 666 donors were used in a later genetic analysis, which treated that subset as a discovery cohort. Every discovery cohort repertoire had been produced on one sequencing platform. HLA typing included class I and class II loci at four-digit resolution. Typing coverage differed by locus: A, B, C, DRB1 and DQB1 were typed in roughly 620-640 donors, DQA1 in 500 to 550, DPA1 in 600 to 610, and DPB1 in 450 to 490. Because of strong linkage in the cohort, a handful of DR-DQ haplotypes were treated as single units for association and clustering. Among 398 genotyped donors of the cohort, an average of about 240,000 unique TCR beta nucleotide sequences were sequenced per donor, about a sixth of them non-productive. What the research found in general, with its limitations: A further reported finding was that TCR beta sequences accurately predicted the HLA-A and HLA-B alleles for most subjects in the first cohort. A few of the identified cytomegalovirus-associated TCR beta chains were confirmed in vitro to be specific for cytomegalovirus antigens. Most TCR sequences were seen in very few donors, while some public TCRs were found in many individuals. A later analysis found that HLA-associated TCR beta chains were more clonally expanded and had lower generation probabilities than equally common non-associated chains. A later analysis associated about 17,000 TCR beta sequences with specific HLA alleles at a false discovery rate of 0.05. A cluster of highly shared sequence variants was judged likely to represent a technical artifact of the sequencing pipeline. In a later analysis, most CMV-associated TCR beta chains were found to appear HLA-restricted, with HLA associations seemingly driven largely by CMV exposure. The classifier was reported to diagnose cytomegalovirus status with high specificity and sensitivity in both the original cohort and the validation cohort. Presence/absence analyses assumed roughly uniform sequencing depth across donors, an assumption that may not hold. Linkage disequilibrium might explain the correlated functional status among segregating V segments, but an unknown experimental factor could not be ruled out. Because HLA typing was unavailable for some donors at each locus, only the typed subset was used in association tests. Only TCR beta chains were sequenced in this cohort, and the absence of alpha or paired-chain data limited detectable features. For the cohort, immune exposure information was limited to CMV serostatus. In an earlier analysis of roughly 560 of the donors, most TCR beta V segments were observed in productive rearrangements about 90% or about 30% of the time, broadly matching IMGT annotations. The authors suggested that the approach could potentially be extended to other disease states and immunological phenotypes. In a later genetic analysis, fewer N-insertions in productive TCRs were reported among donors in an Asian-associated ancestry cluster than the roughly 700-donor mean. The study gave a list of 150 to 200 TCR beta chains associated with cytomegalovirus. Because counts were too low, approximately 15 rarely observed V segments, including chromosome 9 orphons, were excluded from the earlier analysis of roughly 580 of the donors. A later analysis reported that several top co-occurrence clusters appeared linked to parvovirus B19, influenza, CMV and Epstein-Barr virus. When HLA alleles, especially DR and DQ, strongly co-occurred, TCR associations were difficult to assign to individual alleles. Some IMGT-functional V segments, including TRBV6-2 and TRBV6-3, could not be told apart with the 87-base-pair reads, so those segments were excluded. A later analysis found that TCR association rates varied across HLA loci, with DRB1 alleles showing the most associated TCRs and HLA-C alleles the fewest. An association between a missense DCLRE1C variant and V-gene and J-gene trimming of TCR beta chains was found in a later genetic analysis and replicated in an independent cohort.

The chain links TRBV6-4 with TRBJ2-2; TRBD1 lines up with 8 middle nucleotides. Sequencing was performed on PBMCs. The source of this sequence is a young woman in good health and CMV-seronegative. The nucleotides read TGTGCCAGCAGTCCCGGGACAGGCAACACCGGGGAGCTGTTTTTT. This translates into CASSPGTGNTGELFF.